Below are 18 T cell receptor beta chains sequenced from a single sample in a study of OX40 agonist ivuxolimab in advanced cancers. Sequencing was performed with immunoSEQ multiplex PCR; in TCRdb, only in-frame clones are kept and a portion is missing. This table holds roughly 80,000 clones, 85% to 95% found once. The input for sequencing was CD4+ or CD8+ T cells sorted from blood, taken in a trial of the OX40 agonist ivuxolimab. The receptors come from an adult with an advanced solid tumor such as melanoma, head and neck, liver or kidney cancer.

The chain links TRBV7-7 to TRBJ2-1; TRBD2 aligns across 12 bases. CDR1 SSHAT and CDR2 FNYEAQ come from the germline V gene (reference sequence). The V gene end was trimmed by 4 bases and the J gene end by 6 bases; junction bases not matched to a gene: 4. CDR3 length equals 15 residues. The CDR3 reads CASSSGLAGSNEQFF. For the CDR3, the DNA is TGTGCCAGCAGCTCAGGACTAGCGGGGAGCAATGAGCAGTTCTTC.

The V gene is TRBV5-6, the J gene TRBJ2-1; 7 positions agree with TRBD2. This CDR3 has 15 residues. Germline CDR1 reads SGHDT; CDR2 reads YYEEEE. Unmatched junction bases numbered 6, after V lost 4 bases and J lost 2 bases. DNA for the CDR3: TGTGCCAGCAGCACGGTTGGACTAGCCTACAATGAGCAGTTCTTC. It encodes CASSTVGLAYNEQFF.

This clone occurred once. The V call is TRBV6-5, the J call TRBJ1-1; 7 nucleotides align to TRBD1. Trimming cost V 6 bases and J 3 bases; bases outside gene matches: 1. The CDR3 spans 12 residues. Germline V gives CDR1 MNHEY, CDR2 SVGAGI. CDR3 loop: CASRQGDTEAFF. DNA of the CDR3: TGTGCCAGCAGGCAGGGGGACACTGAAGCTTTCTTT.

The chain has TRBV4-3 and TRBJ2-5; TRBD1 agrees at 7 bases. The CDR3 runs to 15 residues. The germline V gene has CDR1 LGHNA and CDR2 YSLEER. V lost 2 bases, J lost 1 base, and 4 bases stayed unmatched. The CDR3 DNA is TGCGCCAGCAGCCAACAGGGACAGACCCAAGAGACCCAGTACTTC. This codes for CASSQQGQTQETQYF.

Regarding this clone: Germline and junction disagree at one end, which may indicate a read error. This chain uses TRBV19 with TRBJ2-7; D is perhaps TRBD2 (7 bases). From germline, CDR1 is LNHDA and CDR2 SQIVND (reference sequence). The CDR3 covers 13 residues. The CDR3 DNA sequence: TGTGCCAGTAGGATCGGGGGGCCATACGGGCAGTACTTC. It translates to CASRIGGPYGQYF.

The chain employs TRBV11-2 and TRBJ2-3, with TRBD2 identical over 7 bases. Unmatched junction bases numbered 9, after V lost 3 bases and J lost 3 bases. Germline CDR1 is SGHAT and CDR2 is FQNNGV. CDR3 size: 16 residues. CDR3 amino acids: CASSLGLQTTTDTQYF. The CDR3 DNA reads TGTGCCAGCAGCTTGGGACTACAAACAACGACAGATACGCAGTATTTT.

The V gene is TRBV2, the J gene TRBJ2-1; D gene unclear. The CDR3 contains 13 residues. Trimming stripped 3 bases from V and 9 bases from J, with 12 bases between. Looked up from germline, CDR1 is SNHLY and CDR2 is FYNNEI. The CDR3 region has the DNA TGTGCCAGCAGTGACGTGGGCTTAATTGAGCAGTTCTTC. Amino acids: CASSDVGLIEQFF.

The rearrangement joins TRBV9 to TRBJ1-6; D not certain. The CDR3 has 14 amino acids. Trimming shortened V by 0 bases and J by 8 bases, and 9 bases separated the two germline ends. CDR1 is SGDLS and CDR2 is YYNGEE in the germline V gene. DNA for the CDR3: TGTGCCAGCAGCGTAGCCGGGGATTATTCACCCCTCCACTTT. This codes for CASSVAGDYSPLHF.

The V gene is TRBV5-4, the J gene TRBJ2-7; 8 bases match TRBD1. The germline CDR1 and CDR2 sequences are SGHNT and YYREEE (reference sequence). After removal of 3 bases from V and 7 bases from J, the junction contained 9 bases not matched to a gene. The length of the CDR3 is 14 residues. CDR3 bases: TGTGCCAGCAGCTCCCGGACAGGGACCGGGGAGCAGTACTTC. Encoded protein: CASSSRTGTGEQYF.

V gene TRBV4-3 combines with J gene TRBJ2-3, with TRBD2 as a possible D gene (6 bases). In germline, CDR1 is LGHNA, CDR2 YSLEER. The CDR3 totals 16 residues. The germline V and J ends were trimmed by 0 bases and 5 bases, with 15 bases remaining between them. Here the CDR3 reads CASSQEFRGNVDTQYF. The CDR3 coding sequence is TGCGCCAGCAGCCAAGAATTTCGGGGGAACGTAGATACGCAGTATTTT.

The chain has TRBV19 and TRBJ1-2; no reliable D call. Looked up from germline, CDR1 is LNHDA and CDR2 is SQIVND (reference sequence). V was cut by 6 bases and J by 3 bases, with 11 bases left in between. The CDR3 has 13 amino acids. As DNA, the CDR3 is TGTGCCAGTAGATATGGGCCGGACTATGGCTACACCTTC. It specifies CASRYGPDYGYTF.

This clone has a single count. The chain links TRBV4-3 to TRBJ1-3; TRBD1 might be the D (5 bases). Deletions cut 3 bases from V and 1 base from J, with 19 bases between. The CDR3 has 18 amino acids. Germline V gene lookup returns CDR1 LGHNA and CDR2 YSLEER. The CDR3 loop reads CASSHDLWTPASGNTIYF. The DNA of the CDR3 is TGCGCCAGCAGCCACGATTTATGGACACCGGCTTCTGGAAACACCATATATTTT.

The chain joins TRBV18 to TRBJ1-4, with D tentatively TRBD1 (5 bases). Germline V lookup: CDR1 KGHSH, CDR2 LQKENI. This CDR3 is 19 amino acids long. V lost 2 bases and J lost 0, with 19 bases in between. The CDR3 spells CASSPGGGAGTATNEKLFF. Written as DNA, the CDR3 is TGTGCCAGCTCACCAGGGGGAGGCGCAGGGACCGCAACTAATGAAAAACTGTTTTTT.

The J gene is TRBJ2-7, the V gene TRBV28; D is uncertain. V was trimmed by 5 bases and J by 9 bases, leaving 11 bases between them. The CDR3 loop spans 11 amino acids. Germline V gene data show CDR1 as MDHEN and CDR2 as SYDVKM. CDR3 sequence: CASSTAGRQYF. In nucleotides, the CDR3 is TGTGCCAGCAGTACAGCCGGTCGGCAGTACTTC.

This chain connects TRBV6-5 to TRBJ1-5; D call uncertain. Trimming stripped 8 bases from V and 4 bases from J, with 12 bases between. This CDR3 is 13 amino acids long. The germline gives CDR1 MNHEY, CDR2 SVGAGI. The CDR3 sequence: CASQLTDNQPQHF. In nucleotides, the CDR3 is TGTGCCAGCCAGCTCACGGATAATCAGCCCCAGCATTTT.

The gene calls are TRBV5-5 and TRBJ2-5; D is unclear. Germline lookup yields CDR1 SGHKS and CDR2 YYEKEE (reference sequence). V was trimmed by 4 bases and J by 2 bases, leaving 9 bases between them. This CDR3 spans 13 amino acids. CDR3 amino acids: CASSRQPQETQYF. The CDR3, as DNA: TGTGCCAGCAGCAGGCAGCCTCAAGAGACCCAGTACTTC.

The chain joins TRBV9 to TRBJ2-7; 9 positions match TRBD2. J gave up 0 bases and V 0 bases, and 7 bases lay outside the gene matches. Germline CDR1 and CDR2: SGDLS and YYNGEE. This CDR3 region has 17 residues. Written as DNA, the CDR3 is TGTGCCAGCAGCGTAGGACTAGCGGAATCAAGCTCCTACGAGCAGTACTTC. Translation gives CASSVGLAESSSYEQYF. The full variable domain, with the rest looked up from reference TRBV9 and TRBJ2-7, is DSGVTQTPKHLITATGQRVTLRCSPRSGDLSVYWYQQSLDQGLQFLIQYYNGEERAKGNILERFSAQQFPDLHSELNLSSLELGDSALYFCASSVGLAESSSYEQYFGPGTRLTVT.

The CDR3 nucleotides are TGCGCCAGCAGCTTGGGGGTGACAGGTTCTAACACTGAAGCTTTCTTT. This sequence encodes CASSLGVTGSNTEAFF. The rearrangement uses TRBV5-1 and TRBJ1-1; D may be TRBD1 (6 bases). The V end was cut by 0 bases, the J end by 2 bases, with 14 bases between. CDR1 and CDR2 (germline): SGHRS, YFSETQ. The CDR3 is made up of 16 amino acids.